What follows describes a single T cell receptor (beta chain). This sample is part of a study of blood T cell repertoires in COVID-19. Study at large: Sites across the United States, Italy and Spain contributed samples from acute and convalescent COVID-19. The analysed material was cDNA or gDNA that came from T cells, B-cell-depleted T cells, or PBMCs.

Study processing details: How many nucleated cells were present was estimated from reference gene primer amplification. Using immunoSEQ multiplex PCR, the repertoire was profiled, and TCRdb retains in-frame clones only, with some absent. The D gene and trimming were derived from the DNA, and the V and J assignments and clone size from that table. The sample yields roughly 130,000 clones, about 92% seen once. The germline gives CDR1 LNHDA, CDR2 SQIVND (reference sequence). The V segment lost 5 bases and the J segment 2 bases; nucleotides outside the gene matches: 5. The length of the CDR3 is 15 residues.

This TCR was recovered from a man over 45 with active COVID-19. The specimen was peripheral blood. The chain employs TRBV19 and TRBJ2-2, with 7 bases lining up with TRBD1. DNA of the CDR3: TGTGCCAGTAGTCGTCACAGGGGTAACACCGGGGAGCTGTTTTTT. Translation gives CASSRHRGNTGELFF.